This T cell receptor (beta chain) originates from a study of shared clonotypes between healthy human individuals. A CD45RA-negative memory subset and a CD45RA+ naive subset were separated from the CD4+ cells. Each PCR replicate from the sorted subsets contained 150 to 200 ng DNA, which is about 30,000 T cell genomes. Produced via immunoSEQ multiplex PCR; TCRdb's table is partial and in-frame only. The sample consists of roughly 2,500,000 clones, roughly 93% of them appearing once. Sequences were obtained from naive CD4+ T cells from PBMCs. Described subset: CD45RA+ positively selected. This receptor was identified in a man younger than 35 in good health. Some clones in this sample may be carry-over from other donors' samples.

The CDR3 region has the DNA TGTGCCAGCAGCGTTCGGGACAGGGGCGGCAATGAGCAGTTCTTC. It yields the protein CASSVRDRGGNEQFF. This chain joins TRBV11-3 and TRBJ2-1, with 10 bases aligning to TRBD1. The V gene's germline CDR1 is SGHNT and CDR2 YENEEA. This CDR3 contains 15 residues. V shed 5 bases, J shed 6 bases, and the junction held 7 bases outside the gene matches.